The rows below give T cell receptor beta chains drawn from one sample of a study of blood T cell repertoires in COVID-19. The method was immunoSEQ multiplex PCR; TCRdb's version includes in-frame clones alone and lacks a portion of them. The data show some 70,000 clones, roughly 89% seen once. Sequenced material: peripheral blood. All receptors come from a man aged 25 to 45 with acute or convalescent COVID-19. Each CDR3 is given with its conserved first and last residue. A D gene is named only where the DNA matches it firmly. Only some rows state a clone size, as once, few, many or a class for expanded clones.

clone_size	d_call	v_call	j_call	cdr3_aa	cdr3_nt
-	-	TRBV3-1/TRBV3-2	TRBJ1-2	CASSHGRSGGYTF	TGTGCCAGCAGCCATGGACGATCAGGGGGCTACACCTTC
-	-	TRBV11-2	TRBJ1-6	CASSSPTPDSPLHF	TGTGCCAGCAGCTCCCCAACGCCAGATTCACCCCTCCACTTT
-	-	TRBV20-1	TRBJ2-7	CSAPRRVEQYF	TGCAGTGCTCCTCGGCGGGTCGAGCAGTACTTC
-	-	TRBV24-1	TRBJ1-5	CATPSPGGNQPQHF	TGTGCCACCCCCTCACCCGGCGGGAATCAGCCCCAGCATTTT
-	TRBD2	TRBV6-2/TRBV6-3	TRBJ2-1	CASSLAGSTYNEQFF	TGTGCCAGCAGCCTAGCGGGATCTACCTACAATGAGCAGTTCTTC
-	-	TRBV24-1	TRBJ1-5	CATSDQGGQPQHF	TGTGCCACCAGTGACCAGGGTGGTCAGCCCCAGCATTTT
-	-	TRBV5-4	TRBJ2-7	CASSLYGRGTYEQYF	TGTGCCAGCAGCTTGTACGGCAGGGGTACCTACGAGCAGTACTTC
-	-	TRBV4-1	TRBJ1-5	CASSQDHRREQPQHF	TGCGCCAGCAGCCAAGATCACCGGAGAGAACAGCCCCAGCATTTT
-	-	TRBV7-6	TRBJ2-5	CASSLMDSQETQYF	TGTGCCAGCAGCTTAATGGACAGCCAAGAGACCCAGTACTTC
-	-	TRBV3-1/TRBV3-2	TRBJ2-1	CASSLRTGTRSYNEQFF	TGTGCCAGCAGCCTTAGAACCGGGACACGCTCCTACAATGAGCAGTTCTTC
-	-	TRBV28	TRBJ2-1	CASSLVRGISTGNEQFF	TGTGCCAGCAGTTTGGTACGGGGGATTAGCACGGGGAATGAGCAGTTCTTC
-	-	TRBV5-1	TRBJ2-7	CASSFMGLTYEQYF	TGCGCCAGCAGCTTTATGGGCCTCACCTACGAGCAGTACTTC
-	-	TRBV7-8	TRBJ1-6	CASSLEENSPLHF	TGTGCCAGCAGCTTAGAAGAGAATTCACCCCTCCACTTT
-	TRBD2	TRBV6-1	TRBJ2-2	CASSEEAGGVGELFF	TGTGCCAGCAGTGAAGAAGCGGGAGGGGTCGGGGAGCTGTTTTTT
-	-	TRBV11-2	TRBJ1-3	CASSPGLGGNTIYF	TGTGCCAGCAGCCCAGGACTTGGCGGAAACACCATATATTTT
-	-	TRBV7-3	TRBJ1-2	CASSLAGTYGYTF	TGTGCCAGCAGCTTAGCGGGGACCTATGGCTACACCTTC
-	TRBD2	TRBV19	TRBJ2-1	CASSPKRTSGSIDEQFF	TGTGCCAGTAGTCCTAAGCGGACTAGCGGGAGTATAGATGAGCAGTTCTTC
once	-	TRBV7-2	TRBJ2-5	CASSYLLGSQETQYF	TGTGCCAGCAGTTACCTACTCGGGTCGCAAGAGACCCAGTACTTC
-	TRBD2	TRBV28	TRBJ2-2	CASTIAGGPGGELFF	TGTGCCAGCACCATAGCGGGAGGCCCTGGAGGGGAGCTGTTTTTT
-	-	TRBV4-2	TRBJ2-5	CASSQARQPQETQYF	TGTGCCAGCAGCCAAGCGCGACAGCCCCAAGAGACCCAGTACTTC
few	TRBD1	TRBV28	TRBJ1-4	CASSGQGATNEKLFF	TGTGCCAGCAGTGGACAGGGAGCAACTAATGAAAAACTGTTTTTT
-	-	TRBV4-3	TRBJ1-6	CASSQDLGTVRSPLHF	TGCGCCAGCAGCCAAGATCTGGGCACTGTACGGTCACCCCTCCACTTT
-	TRBD2	TRBV10-3	TRBJ2-2	CAISVGLAGVDGELFF	TGTGCCATCAGTGTAGGACTAGCGGGAGTTGACGGGGAGCTGTTTTTT
-	-	TRBV6-6	TRBJ1-1	CASRSDTLNTEAFF	TGTGCCAGCAGATCGGACACTCTGAACACTGAAGCTTTCTTT
once	-	TRBV24-1	TRBJ2-3	CATSDTRGTDTQYF	TGTGCCACCAGTGATACGCGAGGAACAGATACGCAGTATTTT
-	TRBD1	TRBV19	TRBJ2-1	CASSATPGTGPHNEQFF	TGTGCCAGTAGCGCAACCCCCGGGACAGGGCCTCACAATGAGCAGTTCTTC
-	TRBD1	TRBV29-1	TRBJ2-2	CSVPDRDGTGELFF	TGCAGCGTTCCGGACAGGGACGGCACCGGGGAGCTGTTTTTT
-	-	TRBV10-3	TRBJ2-3	CASHRGRETDTQYF	TGTGCCTCGCATAGAGGCAGGGAAACAGATACGCAGTATTTT
-	-	TRBV24-1	TRBJ2-1	CATSGQRGGSDEQFF	TGTGCCACCAGTGGTCAGAGGGGGGGATCCGATGAGCAGTTCTTC
-	TRBD2	TRBV7-3	TRBJ2-5	CASSLSGTTRGETQYF	TGTGCCAGCAGCTTGTCCGGGACTACCCGGGGAGAGACCCAGTACTTC
-	-	TRBV7-3	TRBJ2-4	CASSLNGANIQYF	TGTGCCAGCAGCTTAAATGGGGCAAACATTCAGTACTTC
few	TRBD1	TRBV28	TRBJ2-1	CASSFPQGGQFF	TGTGCCAGCAGTTTCCCACAGGGGGGGCAGTTCTTC
-	-	TRBV7-2	TRBJ2-3	CASSSGAFRLTDTQYF	TGTGCCAGCAGCTCAGGGGCGTTTCGGCTCACAGATACGCAGTATTTT
-	-	TRBV7-9	TRBJ1-3	CASSPTRGSGNTIYF	TGTGCCAGCAGCCCAACCCGGGGCTCTGGAAACACCATATATTTT
-	-	TRBV25-1	TRBJ2-7	CASSESSATEQYF	TGTGCCAGCAGTGAATCTTCTGCTACCGAGCAGTACTTC
-	-	TRBV7-9	TRBJ2-3	CASSLPRGTDTQYF	TGTGCCAGCAGCCTACCTCGCGGCACAGATACGCAGTATTTT
few	TRBD1	TRBV19	TRBJ2-1	CASSVGRGRNEQFF	TGTGCCAGTAGTGTCGGCAGGGGGCGGAATGAGCAGTTCTTC
-	TRBD2	TRBV19	TRBJ2-3	CASSARLRPGLAGALGNTQYF	TGTGCCAGTAGTGCCAGACTTAGGCCGGGACTAGCGGGAGCTCTCGGCAATACGCAGTATTTT
-	-	TRBV28	TRBJ1-2	CASSLHGDPNYGYTF	TGTGCCAGCAGTTTGCACGGAGACCCTAACTATGGCTACACCTTC
-	-	TRBV27	TRBJ2-3	CASSFKLNTDTQYF	TGTGCCAGCAGTTTCAAACTAAACACAGATACGCAGTATTTT
-	TRBD2	TRBV10-1	TRBJ2-4	CASYLAGVLNIQYF	TGCGCCAGCTACCTAGCGGGAGTTCTAAACATTCAGTACTTC
-	TRBD2	TRBV3-1/TRBV3-2	TRBJ2-7	CASSQAGGSSYEQYF	TGTGCCAGCAGCCAAGCTGGCGGGAGCTCCTACGAGCAGTACTTC
-	-	TRBV18	TRBJ1-5	CASSPGVTLNQPQHF	TGTGCCAGCTCACCCGGGGTAACTCTCAATCAGCCCCAGCATTTT
-	-	TRBV4-2	TRBJ2-1	CASSLNNVQGREQFF	TGTGCCAGCAGCCTAAACAATGTACAGGGTCGTGAGCAGTTCTTC
few	TRBD2	TRBV15	TRBJ2-7	CATRDGAGGYEQYF	TGTGCCACCAGGGATGGAGCGGGAGGCTACGAGCAGTACTTC
-	-	TRBV11-2	TRBJ2-1	CASSFSPGVNEQFF	TGTGCCAGCAGCTTTTCCCCAGGGGTGAATGAGCAGTTCTTC
-	-	TRBV19	TRBJ1-1	CASRASGQNTEAFF	TGTGCCAGTAGGGCTTCGGGACAGAACACTGAAGCTTTCTTT
-	TRBD2	TRBV13	TRBJ2-1	CASRGELAGLLF	TGTGCCAGCCGGGGAGAACTAGCGGGCCTCCTCTTC
-	TRBD1	TRBV6-6	TRBJ2-1	CASSPSPGQATYNEQFF	TGTGCCAGCAGTCCAAGCCCCGGACAGGCTACCTACAATGAGCAGTTCTTC
-	TRBD1	TRBV7-2	TRBJ1-3	CASRMTGGAGNTIYF	TGTGCCAGCAGAATGACAGGGGGCGCGGGAAACACCATATATTTT
-	-	TRBV5-1	TRBJ2-7	CASSLLTGLSYEQYF	TGCGCCAGCAGCTTACTTACAGGGCTTTCCTACGAGCAGTACTTC
-	TRBD1	TRBV12-3/TRBV12-4	TRBJ1-2	CASRTGGKGYTF	TGTGCCAGCAGGACAGGGGGCAAGGGCTACACCTTC
once	-	TRBV6-2/TRBV6-3	TRBJ2-7	CASSPLSEQYF	TGTGCCAGCAGTCCCCTTTCCGAGCAGTACTTC
-	TRBD1	TRBV27	TRBJ1-5	CASSGIGQGITQPQHF	TGTGCCAGCAGTGGGATCGGACAGGGGATTACTCAGCCCCAGCATTTT
-	TRBD2	TRBV19	TRBJ2-1	CASSHSGVAYNEQFF	TGTGCCAGTAGTCATAGCGGGGTCGCCTACAATGAGCAGTTCTTC
-	-	TRBV28	TRBJ2-4	CASSLAGNVGKNIQYF	TGTGCCAGCAGTTTAGCAGGGAATGTTGGCAAAAACATTCAGTACTTC
-	TRBD2	TRBV5-1	TRBJ2-1	CASSFSDLAGGNEQFF	TGCGCCAGCAGCTTCTCTGACCTAGCGGGAGGAAATGAGCAGTTCTTC
-	TRBD1	TRBV29-1	TRBJ1-2	CSVRQGYGYTF	TGCAGCGTTCGACAGGGCTATGGCTACACCTTC
-	TRBD1	TRBV6-5	TRBJ1-2	CASTLQGGMGYTF	TGTGCCAGCACCCTACAGGGGGGAATGGGCTACACCTTC
-	TRBD1	TRBV5-1	TRBJ2-1	CASRGQGVIHNEQFF	TGCGCCAGCAGGGGACAGGGGGTGATACACAATGAGCAGTTCTTC